The T cell receptor (beta chain) described here comes from a study of T cell responses to AZD1222 COVID-19 vaccine. Study-wide results and limits: As reported, nearly half of all spike-specific TCRs target variant regions that are unmutated.

A remark on this clone: Its antigen is not known. The germline gene is not matched at one end of the junction; a read error may be the cause. Other DNA sequences of this sample code for an identical CDR3.

This CDR3 has 17 residues. CDR1 and CDR2 (germline): MDHEN, SYDVKM. The assay was immunoSEQ multiplex PCR, and TCRdb's table has in-frame clones only and misses some. The sample shows over 150,000 clones, about 91% of them seen only once. This receptor was taken from an adult in good health. V gene TRBV28 combines with J gene TRBJ2-3; 16 positions agree with TRBD2. The sequencing here drew on peripheral blood, taken on day 0 of AZD1222 vaccination. The CDR3 is CASSQGLAGGPTDTQYF. Written as DNA, the CDR3 is TGCGCCAGCAGTCAGGGACTAGCGGGGGGGCCGACAGATACGCAGTATTTT.